Following are 29 T cell receptor beta chains from one sample sequenced in a study of CD8+ T cells in alopecia areata. Once RNA had been extracted, it was reverse transcribed into cDNA to act as the sequencing template. Here immunoSEQ multiplex PCR was the method, and the copy in TCRdb shows in-frame clones only, minus some. The repertoire holds 150,000 to 250,000 clones, 55% to 70% seen once, with 5.5% to 6% in the top ten. As for treatment: oral pan-JAK inhibitor, 5-10 mg twice daily. Material: CD4+ T cells sorted from blood, obtained at week 24, from a patient treated with tofacitinib. The source is a human donor with alopecia areata.

The V call is TRBV4-3, the J call TRBJ1-1; no clear D. The germline gives CDR1 LGHNA, CDR2 YSLEER. Trimming cost V 0 bases and J 4 bases, with 9 bases left between them. The CDR3 runs to 14 residues. The CDR3 region has the DNA TGCGCCAGCAGCCAAGATACGATCTCCACTGAAGCTTTCTTT. Translation gives CASSQDTISTEAFF.

The chain carries TRBV7-2 and TRBJ2-7; TRBD2 is a possible D gene (6 bases). Germline lookup yields CDR1 SGHTA and CDR2 FQGNSA. Between the trimmed V and J ends, which lost 1 base and 2 bases, there was a span of 12 bases. CDR3 size: 15 residues. The chain's CDR3 is CASSLGASETYEQYF. The CDR3 DNA reads TGTGCCAGCAGCTTAGGGGCTAGCGAGACCTACGAGCAGTACTTC.

The genes are TRBV5-1 and TRBJ2-6; D call uncertain. Per the germline V gene, CDR1 is SGHRS and CDR2 is YFSETQ. The CDR3 has 16 amino acids. V was pared by 0 bases and J by 1 base, with 8 bases between. CDR3 sequence: CASSLDGDSGANVLTF. CDR3 DNA: TGCGCCAGCAGCTTGGATGGAGATTCTGGGGCCAACGTCCTGACTTTC.

This chain links TRBV23-1 with TRBJ2-3, with 12 bases matching TRBD2. TRBV23-1 is assigned to the ORF class and has an uncertain function. The CDR3 is made up of 15 amino acids. J was trimmed by 3 bases and V by 4 bases; bases with no gene match: 2. CDR3 bases: TGCGCCAGCAGTCTGACTAGCGGGAGAACAGATACGCAGTATTTT. Translating it yields CASSLTSGRTDTQYF.

The chain recombines TRBV18 with TRBJ2-5, with D unresolved. Trimming stripped 1 base from V and 2 bases from J, with 17 bases between. This CDR3 contains 17 residues. Germline V CDR1 and CDR2: KGHSH, LQKENI. The CDR3 loop is CASSPRSGYMMQETQYF. Written as DNA, the CDR3 is TGTGCCAGCTCACCACGATCCGGGTACATGATGCAAGAGACCCAGTACTTC.

The V and J genes are TRBV7-2 and TRBJ2-5; TRBD2 aligns across 8 bases. V gave up 2 bases and J gave up 8 bases; unmatched junction bases: 16. Germline loops: CDR1 SGHTA, CDR2 FQGNSA. The CDR3 is made up of 17 amino acids. The CDR3, as DNA: TGTGCCAGCAGCTTATCGGCGGGGGGATCGGGGCCAGGAACCCAGTACTTC. Translation: CASSLSAGGSGPGTQYF.

A note on this clone: At one end, the junction sequence differs from germline, possibly due to a read error. The chain combines TRBV7-2 with TRBJ1-6; no reliable D call. The CDR3 has 15 residues. Germline CDR1 and CDR2: SGHTA and FQGNSA. The CDR3 reads CASSQDSVKETPLHF. DNA for the CDR3: TGCGCCAGCAGCCAAGATTCCGTTAAGGAAACACCCCTCCACTTT.

The rearrangement links TRBV5-6 to TRBJ1-5; D may be TRBD1 (5 bases). Germline V lookup: CDR1 SGHDT, CDR2 YYEEEE. Deletions cut 2 bases from V and 7 bases from J, with 13 bases between. The CDR3 has 14 amino acids. This CDR3 is CASSLVGTEQPQHF. CDR3 nucleotides: TGTGCCAGCAGCTTAGTAGGGACGGAGCAGCCCCAGCATTTT.

The chain has TRBV29-1 and TRBJ2-5; D possibly matches TRBD1 or TRBD2 (5 bases each). Germline values: CDR1 SQVTM, CDR2 ANQGSEA. The CDR3 totals 13 residues. V was cut by 6 bases and J by 2 bases, with 13 bases left in between. The CDR3 reads CSVGPGTQETQYF. The CDR3 DNA sequence: TGCAGCGTGGGACCGGGAACACAAGAGACCCAGTACTTC.

The count of this clone is one. The chain joins TRBV5-1 to TRBJ2-3, with TRBD2 matching 10 bases. Trimming took 4 bases from V and 3 from J; bases not matched to a gene: 5. Germline assignment: CDR1 SGHRS and CDR2 YFSETQ. This CDR3 has 15 amino acids. CDR3 amino acids: CASSKRGGLTDTQYF. CDR3 coding DNA: TGCGCCAGCAGCAAGCGGGGGGGCCTTACAGATACGCAGTATTTT.

This sequence joins TRBV23-1 and TRBJ2-7; no firm D call. TRBV23-1 is flagged as an ORF with uncertain function. This CDR3 is 14 amino acids long. Trimming stripped 3 bases from V and 6 bases from J, with 15 bases between. This CDR3 reads CASSHPYLGTEQYF. CDR3 bases: TGCGCCAGCAGTCACCCTTACTTAGGAACCGAGCAGTACTTC.

This clone occurred a few times. Other DNA sequences in the sample encode the same CDR3. The chain links TRBV7-2 to TRBJ1-5, with 7 bases identical to TRBD1. This CDR3 contains 14 residues. Germline V gene lookup returns CDR1 SGHTA and CDR2 FQGNSA. The V and J ends lost 5 bases and 5 bases, in that order; junction bases with no gene match: 6. The CDR3 bases are TGTGCCAGCAGCCTAGGGACAGTTTATCAGCCCCAGCATTTT. As protein: CASSLGTVYQPQHF.

V usage is TRBV7-2 and J usage is TRBJ2-7, with D perhaps TRBD2 (5 bases). The germline gives CDR1 SGHTA, CDR2 FQGNSA. The CDR3 spans 18 residues. With 1 base removed from V and 6 bases from J, the gap between germline ends came to 25 bases. The CDR3 nucleotides are TGTGCCAGCAGCTTAGGGCGCGGCACTAGACGGTCTTCACCCGAGCAGTACTTC. Protein sequence: CASSLGRGTRRSSPEQYF.

This clone was seen more than once but under ten times. This chain links TRBV5-1 with TRBJ2-3; D is possibly TRBD2 (5 bases). CDR3 length equals 16 residues. V lost 1 base, J lost 1 base, and 13 bases lay in between. Looked up from germline, CDR1 is SGHRS and CDR2 is YFSETQ. CDR3 nucleotide sequence: TGCGCCAGCAGCTTGATCGGGGAATGGGGCACAGATACGCAGTATTTT. Protein product: CASSLIGEWGTDTQYF.

The CDR3 sequence: CASSQHLPGETQYF. The CDR3 DNA is TGTGCCAGTAGTCAGCACCTTCCTGGAGAGACCCAGTACTTC. This chain joins TRBV19 and TRBJ2-5; D not resolved. Trimming stripped 5 bases from V and 4 bases from J, with 14 bases between. Germline CDR1 and CDR2: LNHDA and SQIVND (reference sequence). The CDR3 contains 14 residues.

This sequence joins TRBV7-9 and TRBJ2-7; no clear D. The CDR3 totals 12 residues. Germline CDR1 SEHNR, CDR2 FQNEAQ (reference sequence). Trimming left V 2 bases short and J 2 bases short, with 4 bases between. CDR3: CASSLSTYEQYF. The CDR3 DNA is TGTGCCAGCAGCTTATCCACCTACGAGCAGTACTTC. Based on the CDR3 plus reference TRBV7-9 and TRBJ2-7, the full variable domain is DTGVSQNPRHKITKRGQNVTFRCDPISEHNRLYWYRQTLGQGPEFLTYFQNEAQLEKSRLLSDRFSAERPKGSFSTLEIQRTEQGDSAMYLCASSLSTYEQYFGPGTRLTVT.

The V gene is TRBV29-1, the J gene TRBJ2-3; TRBD2 agrees at 9 bases. Germline V gene sequence: CDR1 SQVTM, CDR2 ANQGSEA. CDR3 length: 16 amino acids. Unmatched junction bases numbered 10, after V lost 4 bases and J lost 2 bases. The CDR3 spells CSVVKASGALTDTQYF. The CDR3 DNA reads TGCAGCGTTGTTAAGGCTAGCGGGGCACTCACAGATACGCAGTATTTT.

The genes are TRBV5-1 and TRBJ1-2, with a possible D match to TRBD1 (6 bases). The V end lost 6 bases, the J end lost 6 bases, and 21 bases lay between the germline ends. Germline CDR1 SGHRS, CDR2 YFSETQ. The CDR3 totals 15 residues. Written as DNA, the CDR3 is TGCGCCAGCACCAATCCCACAGGGCTGCAGGATGGCTACACCTTC. This gives the protein CASTNPTGLQDGYTF.

Concerning this clone: The sample has other DNA sequences that encode this CDR3 too. This chain connects TRBV5-1 to TRBJ2-6; 8 bases are shared with TRBD2. The germline V gene encodes CDR1 SGHRS and CDR2 YFSETQ. The J segment lost 0 bases and the V segment lost 0 bases, leaving 8 bases of the junction unmatched. This CDR3 has 19 residues. The CDR3 DNA is TGCGCCAGCAGCTTGGGTTCGGGGGGGTCCCTCTCTGGGGCCAACGTCCTGACTTTC. This translates into CASSLGSGGSLSGANVLTF.

The chain joins TRBV4-2 to TRBJ2-3; a possible D gene is TRBD2 (6 bases). The CDR3 is made up of 17 amino acids. V lost 1 base, J lost 0 bases, and 14 bases lay in between. CDR1 and CDR2 from the germline V gene are LGHNA and YNFKEQ. In DNA form, the CDR3 reads TGTGCCAGCAGCCAAGGGTTTCGGGGGACCAGCACAGATACGCAGTATTTT. Its protein product is CASSQGFRGTSTDTQYF.

This chain uses TRBV5-6 with TRBJ1-5; TRBD1 matches 7 bases. V lost 4 bases, J lost 2 bases, and 6 bases stayed unmatched. Germline lookup yields CDR1 SGHDT and CDR2 YYEEEE. The CDR3 totals 15 residues. The CDR3, as DNA: TGTGCCAGCAGCGAGCAGGGGGGAGGCAATCAGCCCCAGCATTTT. Encoded protein: CASSEQGGGNQPQHF.

CDR3 DNA: TGTGCCATCGGAGGAAAGACAGGGGGCGAGGAAGAGACCCAGTACTTC. As protein: CAIGGKTGGEEETQYF. V is TRBV10-3 and J is TRBJ2-5; TRBD1 matches at 10 bases. Germline lookup yields CDR1 ENHRY and CDR2 SYGVKD. J gave up 3 bases and V 8 bases, and 12 bases lay outside the gene matches. The CDR3 consists of 16 residues.

This clone was detected only once. This rearrangement joins TRBV10-3 to TRBJ1-2, with a weak D call TRBD1 (5 bases). The CDR3 loop spans 14 amino acids. Trimming left V 0 bases short and J 8 bases short, with 13 bases between. The germline gives CDR1 ENHRY, CDR2 SYGVKD. Here the CDR3 DNA reads TGTGCCATCAGTGAGTCGAGGCAGGGTTACGGCTACACCTTC. It specifies CAISESRQGYGYTF.

In its sample, this clone was seen a few times. The same CDR3 can be traced to other DNA sequences in this sample. CDR3 in amino acids: CASSLQGAYNEQFF. In DNA, the CDR3 is TGTGCCAGCAGCTTACAGGGGGCCTACAATGAGCAGTTCTTC. The V call is TRBV5-4, the J call TRBJ2-1; TRBD1 matches at 8 bases. Germline loops: CDR1 SGHNT, CDR2 YYREEE (reference sequence). The V segment lost 2 bases and the J segment 2 bases; nucleotides outside the gene matches: 0. The CDR3 sequence is 14 residues long.

The rearrangement links TRBV28 to TRBJ2-1; TRBD1 agrees at 7 bases. Germline lookup yields CDR1 MDHEN and CDR2 SYDVKM. V lost 7 bases to trimming and J lost 7 bases; unmatched junction nucleotides: 10. This CDR3 comprises 14 residues. The CDR3, as DNA: TGTGCCAGCAAACAGCCAGGGGGTAGGAATGAGCAGTTCTTC. This sequence encodes CASKQPGGRNEQFF. Drawing the rest from reference TRBV28 and TRBJ2-1, the complete variable domain is DVKVTQSSRYLVKRTGEKVFLECVQDMDHENMFWYRQDPGLGLRLIYFSYDVKMKEKGDIPEGYSVSREKKERFSLILESASTNQTSMYLCASKQPGGRNEQFFGPGTRLTVL.

The chain has TRBV7-2 and TRBJ2-3; TRBD2 might be the D (5 bases). Looked up from germline, CDR1 is SGHTA and CDR2 is FQGNSA. Trimming took off 4 bases at V and 6 bases at J, with 8 bases between the two ends. CDR3 length: 12 residues. The CDR3 spells CASSYGMDTQYF. For the CDR3, the DNA is TGTGCCAGCAGCTACGGGATGGATACGCAGTATTTT. The complete variable domain, with remaining parts taken from reference TRBV7-2 and TRBJ2-3, reads GAGVSQSPSNKVTEKGKDVELRCDPISGHTALYWYRQSLGQGLEFLIYFQGNSAPDKSGLPSDRFSAERTGGSVSTLTIQRTQQEDSAVYLCASSYGMDTQYFGPGTRLTVL.

The chain carries TRBV11-2 and TRBJ2-2, with a weak D call TRBD2 (6 bases). Trimming pared 1 base from V and 5 bases from J, leaving 14 bases between. The CDR3 loop spans 16 amino acids. The germline gives CDR1 SGHAT, CDR2 FQNNGV. CDR3 residues: CASSLVSLAGTGELFF. CDR3 coding DNA: TGTGCCAGCAGCTTAGTAAGCCTGGCGGGGACCGGGGAGCTGTTTTTT.

This clone was recorded a few times. V and J are TRBV7-9 and TRBJ2-7; D is perhaps TRBD1 (6 bases). CDR3 length equals 13 residues. V was cut by 6 bases and J by 3 bases, with 12 bases left in between. The germline V gene has CDR1 SEHNR and CDR2 FQNEAQ (reference sequence). The DNA of the CDR3 is TGTGCCAGCAGGGCGGACAGCCACTACGAGCAGTACTTC. It encodes CASRADSHYEQYF.

V usage is TRBV30 and J usage is TRBJ1-5; the match to TRBD1 covers 8 bases. This CDR3 comprises 15 residues. V trimming: 3 bases; J trimming: 7 bases; junction bases outside the gene matches: 11. Germline CDR1 GTSNPN, CDR2 SVGIG (reference sequence). CDR3 loop: CAWSPRTGLRQPQHF. The CDR3 bases are TGTGCCTGGAGCCCAAGGACAGGGCTCCGGCAGCCCCAGCATTTT.